This T cell receptor beta chain was captured in a study of CD8+ T cells in alopecia areata. Extraction of RNA preceded its reverse transcription into cDNA, which served as the sequencing template. TCRdb keeps only in-frame clones here, not all; method: immunoSEQ multiplex PCR. The sample includes about 190,000 clones, approximately 57% of them seen just once. As for treatment: oral pan-JAK inhibitor, 5-10 mg twice daily. This CDR3 has 15 residues. Germline values: CDR1 MNHEY, CDR2 SMNVEV (reference sequence). With 5 bases removed from V and 2 bases from J, the gap between germline ends came to 16 bases.

This clonotype was sampled from a human donor with alopecia areata. V and J are TRBV27 and TRBJ2-7, with a tentative D call TRBD1 (5 bases). Specimen: CD4+ T cells sorted from blood, collected at week 24, from a patient treated with tofacitinib. Written as DNA, the CDR3 is TGTGCCAGCAGTCCCAAGACAGTACAGGCCTACGAGCAGTACTTC. Translated, it gives CASSPKTVQAYEQYF.